Described below is a single T cell receptor (beta chain) sequence and its context. The antigen remains unidentified. This sample was included in a study of cytomegalovirus exposure and HLA in healthy donors. Study-wide points: Cytomegalovirus association was listed for 150 or so TCR beta chains. A missense DCLRE1C variant was associated with V- and J-gene trimming of TCR beta chains in a later analysis, and an independent cohort replicated the association. While the bulk of TCR sequences proved rare, some public TCRs turned up in many donors.

The CDR3 spans 14 residues. The V gene's germline CDR1 is GTSNPN and CDR2 SVGIG (reference sequence). Losses at the gene ends were 3 bases for V and 6 bases for J; bases not matched to a gene: 7. Both 60 Vbeta primers and 13 Jbeta primers went into the PCR. This table comes from immunoSEQ multiplex PCR, and its TCRdb copy is limited to in-frame clones, with some not included. The sample lists about 100,000 clones, approximately 81% occurring once. The receptor was isolated from a male donor in good health and CMV-seropositive. Sequenced material: PBMCs. The chain combines TRBV30 with TRBJ1-5, with 8 positions matching TRBD1. In nucleotides, the CDR3 is TGTGCCTGGAGGCTACAGGGGGATGGTCAGCCCCAGCATTTT. Residues: CAWRLQGDGQPQHF.